These T cell receptor beta chains were read from a single sample in a study of blood T cell repertoires in COVID-19. Clones were read by immunoSEQ multiplex PCR, and TCRdb kept only the in-frame ones, dropping some. The table records some 500,000 clones, around 90% of them present only once. The sequencing input was peripheral blood. The receptors were gathered from a woman between 45 and 65 years old with COVID-19, enrolled during active disease. Both conserved end residues are part of each CDR3. Where a row states a size, it is once, few, many or the class of an expanded clone; other rows omit it.

cdr3_length,j_call,clone_size,v_call,cdr3_aa
14,TRBJ2-5,-,TRBV11-1,CASRTGIREETQYF
15,TRBJ1-5,-,TRBV24-1,CATSDGRGQGQPQHF
13,TRBJ2-1,-,TRBV5-1,CASHPGLAGEQFF
15,TRBJ1-5,-,TRBV5-1,CASRLEGASNQPQHF
12,TRBJ2-3,-,TRBV3-1/TRBV3-2,CASSQNRDTQYF
15,TRBJ2-6,-,TRBV2,CASSTQLLTGEILTF
16,TRBJ1-5,once,TRBV2,CASSEAGTGIYQPQHF
14,TRBJ2-7,-,TRBV7-9,CASSFQEGDNEQYF
16,TRBJ2-3,-,TRBV30,CAWSVWGHQSTDTQYF
16,TRBJ2-7,-,TRBV3-1/TRBV3-2,CASSQDVVAGGYEQYF
13,TRBJ1-1,-,TRBV5-5,CASRQTVNTEAFF
12,TRBJ1-1,once,TRBV6-5,CASAAISGEAFF
16,TRBJ2-5,once,TRBV5-1,CASSLDPQGIQETQYF
14,TRBJ1-2,once,TRBV29-1,CSVGGTDPPHGYTF
16,TRBJ1-2,-,TRBV28,CASSLFEAVANYGYTF
16,TRBJ1-5,-,TRBV19,CASSIVGRAKNQPQHF
16,TRBJ1-2,-,TRBV5-4,CASSRASAGGYYGYTF
11,TRBJ1-1,once,TRBV30,CAWSESLRAFF
16,TRBJ1-6,-,TRBV6-1,CASSEARILAGSPLHF
14,TRBJ1-1,few,TRBV19,CASSTGTANTEAFF
13,TRBJ1-2,-,TRBV18,CASSPGANYGYTF
15,TRBJ1-1,-,TRBV2,CASSRDRGRESEAFF
15,TRBJ2-7,-,TRBV6-5,CASLTEETVPYEQYF
16,TRBJ1-5,-,TRBV5-1,CASSFGAASGNQPQHF
14,TRBJ1-2,-,TRBV5-1,CASSLGRGADGYTF
13,TRBJ2-1,-,TRBV29-1,CSVSIGGDNEQFF
14,TRBJ2-1,-,TRBV3-1/TRBV3-2,CASSREGYRDEQFF
15,TRBJ2-7,-,TRBV5-6,CASSLLAGGAYEQYF
15,TRBJ1-5,-,TRBV20-1,CSASADSWGNQPQHF
17,TRBJ1-4,-,TRBV5-5,CASSLSITGTSNEKLFF
13,TRBJ1-1,-,TRBV24-1,CATSDLQTGKAFF
15,TRBJ2-2,-,TRBV10-3,CAISESGQDTGELFF
15,TRBJ1-1,once,TRBV30,CAWATPGTENTEAFF
17,TRBJ1-1,few,TRBV5-4,CASTSQGGSLWWTEAFF
16,TRBJ1-4,-,TRBV7-9,CASSWGQLPLMEKLFF
14,TRBJ1-2,-,TRBV18,CASSADRSPEGYTF
13,TRBJ1-2,-,TRBV12-3/TRBV12-4,CASSLDTNYGYTF
13,TRBJ1-4,-,TRBV27,CASSLPGNEKLFF
17,TRBJ1-1,-,TRBV7-9,CASSLSRGSGMNTEAFF
14,TRBJ1-1,-,TRBV5-1,CASSPGQGYTEAFF
13,TRBJ1-1,few,TRBV4-1,CASSPRDYTEAFF
13,TRBJ1-2,-,TRBV18,CASSPGQGSSYTF